These 28 T cell receptor beta chains came from one sample sequenced in a study of cytomegalovirus exposure and HLA in healthy donors. The method was immunoSEQ multiplex PCR; TCRdb's version includes in-frame clones alone and lacks a portion of them. The sample has 160,000 or so clones, more than 75% seen once. The specimen sequenced was PBMCs. Receptor source: a young man in good health and CMV-seronegative.

The chain links TRBV10-3 to TRBJ1-5, with 7 positions matching TRBD1. This CDR3 has 16 residues. Germline values: CDR1 ENHRY, CDR2 SYGVKD. V gave up 0 bases and J gave up 6 bases; unmatched junction bases: 8. The CDR3 nucleotides are TGTGCCATCAGTGAGTCGCGAGCAGGGGGAGGTCAGCCCCAGCATTTT. Its translation: CAISESRAGGGQPQHF.

The chain joins TRBV18 to TRBJ2-1; 9 nucleotides agree with TRBD2. Germline CDR1 reads KGHSH; CDR2 reads LQKENI. The V segment lost 1 base and the J segment 8 bases; nucleotides outside the gene matches: 9. CDR3 length: 16 residues. For the CDR3, the DNA is TGTGCCAGCTCACCACTAGCGGGAGAGGCATTATATGAGCAGTTCTTC. Translating it yields CASSPLAGEALYEQFF. Variable domain in full (rest from reference TRBV18 and TRBJ2-1): NAGVMQNPRHLVRRRGQEARLRCSPMKGHSHVYWYRQLPEEGLKFMVYLQKENIIDESGMPKERFSAEFPKEGPSILRIQQVVRGDSAAYFCASSPLAGEALYEQFFGPGTRLTVL.

This clone showed up just once. V and J are TRBV14 and TRBJ2-1; weak D call: TRBD2 (5 bases). The germline CDR1 and CDR2 sequences are SGHDN and FVKESK. V lost 7 bases and J 1 base, leaving 17 bases between the germline ends. The CDR3 is 16 residues long. The CDR3 spells CASTIKKADSYNEQFF. The CDR3 bases are TGTGCCAGCACCATAAAGAAAGCGGATTCCTACAATGAGCAGTTCTTC.

The rearrangement links TRBV7-6 to TRBJ1-4, with TRBD1 matching over 7 bases. The length of the CDR3 is 14 residues. Germline V CDR1 and CDR2: SGHVS, FNYEAQ. With 5 bases clipped from V and 11 bases from J, the junction kept 11 bases outside the gene matches. CDR3 in amino acids: CASSPRGQLEKLFF. Here the CDR3 DNA reads TGTGCCAGCAGCCCCAGGGGACAGTTGGAGAAACTGTTTTTT.

V is TRBV29-1 and J is TRBJ1-2; 9 nucleotides match TRBD1. Trimming took 6 bases from V and 7 from J; bases not matched to a gene: 9. CDR1 and CDR2 (germline): SQVTM, ANQGSEA. CDR3 length: 13 amino acids. The CDR3 here is CSVGQGISSGYTF. The CDR3 DNA sequence: TGCAGCGTAGGACAGGGGATATCGAGTGGCTACACCTTC.

The V gene is TRBV6-1, the J gene TRBJ1-3, with D perhaps matching TRBD1 (5 bases). This CDR3 is built from 14 residues. Germline CDR1 is MNHNS and CDR2 is SASEGT. The V end was cut by 3 bases, the J end by 3 bases, with 9 bases between. In DNA form, the CDR3 reads TGTGCCAGCAGTGAGGGCGGGGGTGGAAACACCATATATTTT. This sequence encodes CASSEGGGGNTIYF.

CDR3 DNA sequence: TGTGCCAGCAGCTCCGGGACAGTCAATCAGCCCCAGCATTTT. The encoded protein is CASSSGTVNQPQHF. J is TRBJ1-5 and V is TRBV2; 7 bases align to TRBD1. Per the germline V gene, CDR1 is SNHLY and CDR2 is FYNNEI. The CDR3 loop spans 14 amino acids. The V gene end was trimmed by 6 bases and the J gene end by 3 bases; junction bases not matched to a gene: 5. Full variable domain (rest looked up from reference TRBV2 and TRBJ1-5): EPEVTQTPSHQVTQMGQEVILRCVPISNHLYFYWYRQILGQKVEFLVSFYNNEISEKSEIFDDQFSVERPDGSNFTLKIRSTKLEDSAMYFCASSSGTVNQPQHFGDGTRLSIL.

This chain connects TRBV28 to TRBJ1-1; D is uncertain. This CDR3 is built from 17 residues. The V and J ends lost 2 bases and 7 bases respectively, with 23 bases between them. In germline, CDR1 is MDHEN, CDR2 SYDVKM. The CDR3 DNA sequence: TGTGCCAGCAGTTTACTATCTGGGTCTTCCCGAACAGATGAAGCTTTCTTT. It yields the protein CASSLLSGSSRTDEAFF. The entire variable domain, with the rest obtained from reference TRBV28 and TRBJ1-1, is as follows: DVKVTQSSRYLVKRTGEKVFLECVQDMDHENMFWYRQDPGLGLRLIYFSYDVKMKEKGDIPEGYSVSREKKERFSLILESASTNQTSMYLCASSLLSGSSRTDEAFFGQGTRLTVV.

V usage is TRBV4-1 and J usage is TRBJ1-5; D not certain. V lost 0 bases, J lost 6 bases, and 3 bases lay in between. Germline-derived CDR1 and CDR2 are MGHRA and YSYEKL. The length of the CDR3 is 12 residues. The CDR3 DNA reads as TGCGCCAGCAGCCAAGACGGTCAGCCCCAGCATTTT. Its translation: CASSQDGQPQHF.

The chain couples TRBV18 to TRBJ2-7, with D possibly TRBD2 on 5 matching bases. From germline, CDR1 is KGHSH and CDR2 LQKENI. The CDR3 length is 17 residues. With 3 bases removed from V and 0 bases from J, the gap between germline ends came to 18 bases. CDR3 in DNA: TGTGCCAGCTCACCGGTCGGTGGAGGAGTTGTCTCCTACGAGCAGTACTTC. It yields the protein CASSPVGGGVVSYEQYF.

This clone has a handful of counts. V is TRBV11-2 and J is TRBJ2-7; the D gene is possibly TRBD1 (5 bases). V shed 2 bases and J shed 0 bases, with 14 bases lying between them. Germline V gives CDR1 SGHAT, CDR2 FQNNGV. The CDR3 runs to 16 residues. In DNA form, the CDR3 reads TGTGCCAGCAGCTTAACGACAGATCCGAACTCCTACGAGCAGTACTTC. Translation gives CASSLTTDPNSYEQYF.

The chain uses TRBV5-1 and TRBJ1-3; 9 bases are a match to TRBD1. This CDR3 spans 17 amino acids. V trimming: 4 bases; J trimming: 0 bases; junction bases outside the gene matches: 8. CDR1 is SGHRS and CDR2 is YFSETQ in the germline V gene. The CDR3 region is CASSPGQGPSSGNTIYF. Here the CDR3 DNA reads TGCGCCAGCAGCCCGGGACAGGGTCCTTCCTCTGGAAACACCATATATTTT.

This rearrangement joins TRBV5-1 to TRBJ2-1; 8 bases match TRBD2. The CDR3 extends over 14 amino acids. Germline-derived CDR1 and CDR2 are SGHRS and YFSETQ. Trimming at V came to 4 bases and at J to 8 bases, leaving 8 bases not matched to a gene. CDR3 sequence (DNA): TGCGCCAGCAGCCGACTAGCGACTGGGGATGAGCAGTTCTTC. Residues: CASSRLATGDEQFF.

The chain joins TRBV15 to TRBJ2-3; possibly TRBD1 for D (6 bases). Looked up from germline, CDR1 is LNHNV and CDR2 is YYDKDF (reference sequence). This CDR3 spans 17 amino acids. V dropped 4 bases and J dropped 6 bases, with 23 bases sitting between them. CDR3 sequence reads: CATSTEGGPSPRDTQYF. DNA for the CDR3: TGTGCCACCAGCACAGAAGGGGGACCGTCCCCTAGGGATACGCAGTATTTT.

The V call is TRBV9, the J call TRBJ2-5; 7 bases are a match to TRBD2. Losses at the gene ends were 0 bases for V and 2 bases for J; bases not matched to a gene: 1. The CDR3 is 14 amino acids. Germline V gives CDR1 SGDLS, CDR2 YYNGEE. As DNA, the CDR3 is TGTGCCAGCAGCGTAGCTAGCGGTCAAGAGACCCAGTACTTC. This sequence encodes CASSVASGQETQYF. Full variable domain (rest looked up from reference TRBV9 and TRBJ2-5): DSGVTQTPKHLITATGQRVTLRCSPRSGDLSVYWYQQSLDQGLQFLIQYYNGEERAKGNILERFSAQQFPDLHSELNLSSLELGDSALYFCASSVASGQETQYFGPGTRLLVL.

The chain combines TRBV27 with TRBJ1-5; weak D call: TRBD1 (5 bases). Trimming took off 2 bases at V and 5 bases at J, with 7 bases between the two ends. The CDR3 extends over 13 amino acids. The germline V gene encodes CDR1 MNHEY and CDR2 SMNVEV (reference sequence). The CDR3 DNA reads as TGTGCCAGCAGTTTAGGGGCGGATCAGCCCCAGCATTTT. Amino acids: CASSLGADQPQHF.

The chain joins TRBV6-1 to TRBJ1-2, with D possibly TRBD1 on 6 matching bases. This CDR3 is 14 amino acids long. The V end was cut by 2 bases, the J end by 2 bases, with 9 bases between. Looked up from germline, CDR1 is MNHNS and CDR2 is SASEGT. This chain's CDR3 is CASSERQGNYGYTF. The CDR3 DNA is TGTGCCAGCAGTGAAAGGCAGGGGAACTATGGCTACACCTTC.

This chain joins TRBV2 and TRBJ1-2, with no clear D. Germline CDR1 and CDR2: SNHLY and FYNNEI. The CDR3 spans 14 residues. Trimming took 0 bases from V and 4 from J, leaving 9 bases between them. The CDR3 nucleotides read TGTGCCAGCAGTGAAGCTAAAACATCCTATGGCTACACCTTC. Its protein is CASSEAKTSYGYTF. Drawing the rest from reference TRBV2 and TRBJ1-2, the complete variable domain is EPEVTQTPSHQVTQMGQEVILRCVPISNHLYFYWYRQILGQKVEFLVSFYNNEISEKSEIFDDQFSVERPDGSNFTLKIRSTKLEDSAMYFCASSEAKTSYGYTFGSGTRLTVV.

This clone showed up just once. J is TRBJ2-7 and V is TRBV18, with D tentatively TRBD1 (5 bases). Germline values: CDR1 KGHSH, CDR2 LQKENI. This CDR3 is built from 14 residues. Trimming stripped 6 bases from V and 0 bases from J, with 12 bases between. The CDR3 sequence: CASSPTESSYEQYF. The CDR3 DNA is TGTGCCAGCTCTCCGACAGAGAGCTCCTACGAGCAGTACTTC.

The chain employs TRBV7-2 and TRBJ2-7, with 10 bases fitting TRBD1. V gave up 3 bases and J gave up 5 bases; unmatched junction bases: 4. This CDR3 is 14 amino acids long. Germline V gene sequence: CDR1 SGHTA, CDR2 FQGNSA. The CDR3 sequence is CASSFDRGRDEQYF. CDR3 sequence (DNA): TGTGCCAGCAGCTTTGACAGGGGGCGCGACGAGCAGTACTTC. The full variable domain, rest sourced from reference TRBV7-2 and TRBJ2-7, is GAGVSQSPSNKVTEKGKDVELRCDPISGHTALYWYRQSLGQGLEFLIYFQGNSAPDKSGLPSDRFSAERTGGSVSTLTIQRTQQEDSAVYLCASSFDRGRDEQYFGPGTRLTVT.

This chain uses TRBV6-4 with TRBJ2-1, with D possibly TRBD1 on 5 matching bases. The V gene lost 2 bases and the J gene lost 2 bases, with 13 bases spanning the gap. Germline CDR1 reads MRHNA; CDR2 reads SNTAGT. The CDR3 covers 16 residues. CDR3 sequence (DNA): TGTGCCAGCAGTGACCATCCAGGGAACACCTACAATGAGCAGTTCTTC. Translation gives CASSDHPGNTYNEQFF.

The chain combines TRBV10-3 with TRBJ2-1; TRBD2 matches 12 bases. After removal of 3 bases from V and 7 bases from J, the junction contained 4 bases not matched to a gene. The germline V gene has CDR1 ENHRY and CDR2 SYGVKD. The CDR3 consists of 15 residues. The DNA for the CDR3 is TGTGCCATCAGTGAACTAGCGGGAGGTTATAATGAGCAGTTCTTC. Amino acid sequence: CAISELAGGYNEQFF.

This clone was picked up many times. The chain joins TRBV7-8 to TRBJ2-7, with D perhaps matching TRBD1 (5 bases). The CDR3 is made up of 16 amino acids. The V gene's germline CDR1 is SGHVS and CDR2 FQNEAQ. With 2 bases removed from V and 0 bases from J, the gap between germline ends came to 14 bases. The CDR3 here is CASSLFQDTSSYEQYV. The CDR3, as DNA: TGTGCCAGCAGCTTATTCCAGGACACCAGCTCCTACGAGCAGTACGTC.

The chain recombines TRBV10-3 with TRBJ2-7; the match to TRBD2 covers 9 bases. From germline, CDR1 is ENHRY and CDR2 SYGVKD. There are 18 residues in the CDR3. J lost 3 bases, V lost 2 bases, and 14 bases had no gene match. The CDR3 DNA follows: TGTGCCATCAGTGAGAGAGGGGACTTAATGACTAGCGGCTACGAGCAGTACTTC. Translated: CAISERGDLMTSGYEQYF.

The chain combines TRBV6-5 with TRBJ1-1; 11 nucleotides match TRBD1. The germline gives CDR1 MNHEY, CDR2 SVGAGI. V lost 2 bases, J lost 1 base, and 0 bases stayed unmatched. This CDR3 spans 15 amino acids. The CDR3 loop reads CASSYGTGGNTEAFF. DNA of the CDR3: TGTGCCAGCAGTTACGGGACAGGGGGGAACACTGAAGCTTTCTTT.

J is TRBJ2-7 and V is TRBV30, with 9 bases matching TRBD1. Germline V gene lookup returns CDR1 GTSNPN and CDR2 SVGIG (reference sequence). The J segment lost 5 bases and the V segment lost 1 base, leaving 6 bases of the junction unmatched. CDR3 length equals 14 residues. As DNA, the CDR3 is TGTGCCTGGAGTGCGACAGGGGGGGGGCACGAGCAGTACGTC. Protein sequence: CAWSATGGGHEQYV.

This clone has just a few counts. The chain couples TRBV7-9 to TRBJ2-5, with a possible D match to TRBD2 (6 bases). The germline CDR1 and CDR2 sequences are SEHNR and FQNEAQ (reference sequence). Deletions cut 4 bases from V and 2 bases from J, with 11 bases between. CDR3 size: 14 residues. The CDR3 DNA reads TGTGCCAGCAGCTCGGGACTCCTACAAGAGACCCAGTACTTC. It yields the protein CASSSGLLQETQYF.

The rearrangement links TRBV28 to TRBJ1-1; D remains unclear. V was cut by 5 bases and J by 3 bases, with 13 bases left in between. In germline, CDR1 is MDHEN, CDR2 SYDVKM. This CDR3 contains 14 residues. DNA for the CDR3: TGTGCCAGCAGTATAACTGGTGTATACACTGAAGCTTTCTTT. It is translated as CASSITGVYTEAFF.